This is a list of T cell receptor beta chains from one sample in a study of cytomegalovirus exposure and HLA in healthy donors. TCRdb keeps only in-frame clones here, not all; method: immunoSEQ multiplex PCR. Its clone listing holds 100,000 or so clones. The specimen was PBMCs. The receptors shown here come from a man aged 50 or older in good health and CMV-seronegative. Each CDR3 is given with its conserved first and last residue. The order of the fields is V gene, D gene, J gene, CDR3 protein, CDR3 DNA. The D gene is left open where the match is weak.

>TRBV2|.|TRBJ2-3
CASSEGSGTTRGSPHF
TGTGCCAGCAGTGAAGGATCCGGGACTACGAGGGGGAGCCCCCATTTT
>TRBV4-1|TRBD2|TRBJ2-5
CASSRLAGGVETQYF
TGCGCCAGCAGCCGACTAGCGGGAGGTGTGGAGACCCAGTACTTC
>TRBV19|TRBD1|TRBJ1-3
CASRTGPSGNTIYF
TGTGCCAGTCGGACAGGGCCCTCTGGAAACACCATATATTTT
>TRBV5-4|TRBD2|TRBJ2-7
CASSSRSGSYHEQYF
TGTGCCAGCAGCTCTCGTAGCGGGAGTTACCACGAGCAGTACTTC
>TRBV4-3|.|TRBJ2-4
CASSQDIGGEAKNIQYF
TGCGCCAGCAGCCAAGATATAGGCGGAGAAGCCAAAAACATTCAGTACTTC
>TRBV27|TRBD1|TRBJ2-1
CASSSFIGGYRQFF
TGTGCCAGCAGTTCTTTTATAGGGGGCTATCGGCAGTTCTTC
>TRBV30|TRBD1|TRBJ1-6
CAWSVQRGLDNSPLHF
TGTGCCTGGAGTGTACAGAGGGGGCTGGATAATTCACCCCTCCACTTT
>TRBV7-6|.|TRBJ1-1
CASSLAGTAGTEAFF
TGTGCCAGCAGCTTAGCCGGGACGGCGGGGACTGAAGCTTTCTTT
>TRBV7-9|.|TRBJ2-1
CASSLGAVVYDEQFF
TGTGCCAGCAGCTTAGGGGCAGTGGTGTACGATGAGCAGTTCTTC
>TRBV19|TRBD2|TRBJ2-1
CASSIMVLAGDFSSYNEQFF
TGTGCCAGTAGTATTATGGTACTAGCGGGGGACTTTAGCTCCTACAATGAGCAGTTCTTC
>TRBV11-2|TRBD2|TRBJ2-1
CASNPSGAYNEQFF
TGTGCCAGCAACCCAAGCGGGGCCTACAATGAGCAGTTCTTC
>TRBV5-8|.|TRBJ2-5
CASSLRETQYF
TGTGCCAGCAGCTTGCGAGAGACCCAGTACTTC
>TRBV5-5|.|TRBJ2-7
CASSPIPSSSYEQYF
TGTGCCAGCAGCCCGATTCCTTCGAGCTCCTACGAGCAGTACTTC
>TRBV4-3|TRBD1|TRBJ2-3
CASSQAVIGTETDTQYF
TGCGCCAGCAGCCAAGCAGTTATTGGGACAGAAACAGATACGCAGTATTTT
>TRBV18|.|TRBJ1-2
CASSPPSSRDYGYTF
TGTGCCAGCTCACCACCGAGTAGTCGGGACTATGGCTACACCTTC
>TRBV9|.|TRBJ1-2
CASSMSGVMDYGYTF
TGTGCCAGCAGCATGTCCGGGGTCATGGACTATGGCTACACCTTC
>TRBV5-1|TRBD1|TRBJ2-7
CASSLGQGPSYEQYF
TGCGCCAGCAGCTTGGGACAGGGGCCCTCCTACGAGCAGTACTTC
>TRBV6-5|TRBD1|TRBJ1-1
CASRGQKNTEAFF
TGTGCCAGCAGGGGACAGAAGAACACTGAAGCTTTCTTT
>TRBV5-1|TRBD2|TRBJ2-7
CASSPLAGPYEQYF
TGCGCCAGCAGCCCCCTAGCGGGGCCCTACGAGCAGTACTTC
>TRBV5-6|TRBD1|TRBJ2-1
CVSSLDRNTYNEQFF
TGTGTCAGCAGCTTGGACAGGAATACCTACAATGAGCAGTTCTTC
>TRBV2|TRBD1|TRBJ2-2
CASSRTGFSGELFF
TGTGCCAGCAGCCGGACAGGGTTTAGCGGGGAGCTGTTTTTT
>TRBV6-1|.|TRBJ2-1
CASSRDYNEQFF
TGTGCCAGCAGTCGGGACTACAATGAGCAGTTCTTC
>TRBV2|.|TRBJ1-2
CASRGNGYTF
TGTGCCAGCCGGGGTAATGGCTACACCTTC
>TRBV7-9|.|TRBJ1-1
CASSLILLSEAFF
TGTGCCAGCAGCTTAATTCTTTTATCTGAAGCTTTCTTT
>TRBV28|TRBD2|TRBJ2-1
CASQLAGGYNEQFF
TGTGCCAGCCAGCTAGCGGGGGGCTACAATGAGCAGTTCTTC
>TRBV9|.|TRBJ1-1
CASSAGGGTEAFF
TGTGCCAGCAGCGCGGGGGGCGGCACTGAAGCTTTCTTT
>TRBV4-1|.|TRBJ2-1
CASSQDPSGNEQFF
TGCGCCAGCAGCCAAGACCCTTCGGGGAATGAGCAGTTCTTC